Shown below are 21 T cell receptor beta chains from a single sample sequenced in a study of blood T cell repertoires in COVID-19. Using immunoSEQ multiplex PCR, the repertoire was profiled, and TCRdb retains in-frame clones only, with some absent. The repertoire consists of 130,000 to 150,000 clones, with around 79% occurring once and the leading ten covering over 6.5%. Source material: peripheral blood. These receptors were obtained from a man between 50 and 59 years old with active or convalescent COVID-19.

V gene TRBV19 combines with J gene TRBJ1-1, with D possibly matching TRBD1 (5 bases). The germline V gene has CDR1 LNHDA and CDR2 SQIVND (reference sequence). Trimming stripped 4 bases from V and 6 bases from J, with 15 bases between. The CDR3 consists of 14 residues. The CDR3 spells CASSREIREAEAFF. The CDR3 DNA reads as TGTGCCAGTAGTAGGGAGATCAGGGAGGCTGAAGCTTTCTTT.

The chain joins TRBV29-1 to TRBJ2-5, with D possibly TRBD2 on 6 matching bases. CDR3 length: 12 residues. CDR1 SQVTM and CDR2 ANQGSEA come from the germline V gene. CDR3 in DNA: TGCAGTACAGGTTGGGGAGGCGAGACCCAGTACTTC. This gives the protein CSTGWGGETQYF.

The chain combines TRBV29-1 with TRBJ2-7; 9 nucleotides match TRBD1. This CDR3 is built from 12 residues. Per germline, CDR1 SQVTM and CDR2 ANQGSEA. V lost 8 bases and J lost 9; bases outside the gene matches: 11. CDR3 sequence: CSTRQGVEGQYF. The CDR3 DNA is TGCAGCACCCGACAGGGGGTGGAGGGGCAGTACTTC.

With regard to this clone: A junction end diverges from the germline sequence, so it may reflect a read error. The CDR3 loop reads CTSSGTGQGDGYTF. Here the CDR3 DNA reads TGTACCAGCAGTGGTACGGGACAGGGCGATGGCTACACCTTC. V gene TRBV6-4 combines with J gene TRBJ1-2; TRBD1 aligns across 9 bases. The CDR3 extends over 14 amino acids. Germline CDR1 MRHNA, CDR2 SNTAGT.

The table lists this clone with many counts. This chain joins TRBV6-5 and TRBJ1-2; TRBD1 matches 8 bases. CDR3 length: 14 residues. CDR1 is MNHEY, CDR2 SVGAGI, per germline. Losses at the gene ends were 1 base for V and 8 bases for J; bases not matched to a gene: 6. The CDR3 nucleotides are TGTGCCAGCAGTTACTTACGGACAGGGCGCGGCTACACCTTC. Its translation is CASSYLRTGRGYTF.

Concerning this clone itself: Its ends do not fully match the called genes, so a read error is possible. This rearrangement joins TRBV2 to TRBJ2-7; 7 bases line up with TRBD2. Looked up from germline, CDR1 is SNHLY and CDR2 is FYNNEI. The CDR3 spans 15 residues. For the CDR3, the DNA is TGTGCCAGCAGCCTCTGGCGGGAGTTCTCCCACGAGCAGTACTTC. Translated: CASSLWREFSHEQYF.

The V call is TRBV6-1, the J call TRBJ2-3, with D possibly TRBD2 on 7 matching bases. The CDR3 is 17 amino acids. The V and J ends lost 0 bases and 0 bases respectively, with 13 bases between them. Per germline, CDR1 MNHNS and CDR2 SASEGT. The CDR3 region has the DNA TGTGCCAGCAGTGAAGCTATCGGGGGGCCTAGCACAGATACGCAGTATTTT. Translation: CASSEAIGGPSTDTQYF.

The gene calls are TRBV11-2 and TRBJ1-3, with D perhaps TRBD1 (6 bases). Germline V CDR1 and CDR2: SGHAT, FQNNGV. Trimming left V 1 base short and J 4 bases short, with 8 bases between. The CDR3 is made up of 14 amino acids. The CDR3 nucleotides read TGTGCCAGCAGCTTAGGTGGGGGCGGAAACACCATATATTTT. The encoded protein is CASSLGGGGNTIYF. Drawing the rest from reference TRBV11-2 and TRBJ1-3, the complete variable domain is EAGVAQSPRYKIIEKRQSVAFWCNPISGHATLYWYQQILGQGPKLLIQFQNNGVVDDSQLPKDRFSAERLKGVDSTLKIQPAKLEDSAVYLCASSLGGGGNTIYFGEGSWLTVV.

This clone occurred a few times. The CDR3 here is CASSYSYSTGNTIYF. As DNA, the CDR3 is TGTGCCAGCAGTTACTCGTACAGCACTGGAAACACCATATATTTT. The V and J genes are TRBV6-2 or TRBV6-3 and TRBJ1-3; D remains ambiguous. There are 15 residues in the CDR3. With 0 bases removed from V and 2 bases from J, the gap between germline ends came to 8 bases. Germline V lookup: CDR1 MNHEY, CDR2 SVGEGT.

This sequence joins TRBV18 and TRBJ1-1; 7 bases match TRBD1. Germline V gene sequence: CDR1 KGHSH, CDR2 LQKENI. CDR3 length: 14 residues. V gave up 6 bases and J gave up 1 base; unmatched junction bases: 5. The CDR3 region has the DNA TGTGCCAGCTCGCCCCAGGGGGGGAACACTGAAGCTTTCTTT. Amino acid sequence: CASSPQGGNTEAFF.

This clone was found once. The chain carries TRBV19 and TRBJ2-2, with 7 bases that match TRBD2. The junction had 11 bases not matched to a gene; V was cut back by 7 bases and J by 3 bases. Germline CDR1 and CDR2: LNHDA and SQIVND (reference sequence). The CDR3 is 16 residues long. CDR3: CASTSGGRRDTGELFF. CDR3 sequence (DNA): TGTGCCAGTACCTCCGGCGGGAGAAGGGACACCGGGGAGCTGTTTTTT.

This chain connects TRBV5-6 to TRBJ2-3; 8 nucleotides align to TRBD2. There are 14 residues in the CDR3. Germline values: CDR1 SGHDT, CDR2 YYEEEE. Trimming removed 4 bases from V and 6 bases from J; junction bases left unmatched: 7. CDR3 DNA: TGTGCCAGCAGCCCGGGACTAGGGGTCGATACGCAGTATTTT. Translating it yields CASSPGLGVDTQYF.

The V gene is TRBV5-4, the J gene TRBJ1-2, with 8 positions matching TRBD1. Trimming at V came to 0 bases and at J to 4 bases, leaving 8 bases not matched to a gene. Per the germline V gene, CDR1 is SGHNT and CDR2 is YYREEE (reference sequence). The length of the CDR3 is 16 residues. Here the CDR3 reads CASSLGTGRGIYGYTF. DNA for the CDR3: TGTGCCAGCAGCTTGGGGACAGGGCGGGGGATCTATGGCTACACCTTC.

This chain uses TRBV10-3 with TRBJ2-1; 8 nucleotides line up with TRBD2. Losses at the gene ends were 8 bases for V and 6 bases for J; bases not matched to a gene: 9. The CDR3 length is 14 residues. Germline V gene lookup returns CDR1 ENHRY and CDR2 SYGVKD. CDR3 in DNA: TGTGCCATCGGTTCTAGCGGGCTCGTCAATGAGCAGTTCTTC. Amino acid sequence: CAIGSSGLVNEQFF.

The chain recombines TRBV7-9 with TRBJ2-7; 9 positions agree with TRBD1. After removal of 4 bases from V and 2 bases from J, the junction contained 3 bases not matched to a gene. The CDR3 has 14 residues. Germline loops: CDR1 SEHNR, CDR2 FQNEAQ (reference sequence). In nucleotides, the CDR3 is TGTGCCAGCAGCTCCGGGACAGGGACCTACGAGCAGTACTTC. Translated, it gives CASSSGTGTYEQYF.

The rearrangement joins TRBV5-4 to TRBJ2-6; a possible D gene is TRBD2 (6 bases). This CDR3 has 18 residues. The V and J ends lost 3 bases and 0 bases respectively, with 16 bases between them. Germline-derived CDR1 and CDR2 are SGHNT and YYREEE (reference sequence). The CDR3 nucleotides are TGTGCCAGCAGCTCGGGCCGGGACGGGAGCTCTGGGGCCAACGTCCTGACTTTC. This encodes CASSSGRDGSSGANVLTF.

This chain joins TRBV6-5 and TRBJ2-7; D possibly corresponds to TRBD2 (6 bases). The CDR3 spans 15 residues. Germline assignment: CDR1 MNHEY and CDR2 SVGAGI. Trimming shortened V by 0 bases and J by 5 bases, and 14 bases separated the two germline ends. The DNA for the CDR3 is TGTGCCAGCAGTTACTCGGCAGGGAGGAGCAACGAGCAGTACTTC. Residues: CASSYSAGRSNEQYF.

The J gene is TRBJ2-1, the V gene TRBV7-8; 10 nucleotides line up with TRBD2. The CDR3 runs 15 residues. Per germline, CDR1 SGHVS and CDR2 FQNEAQ. V lost 7 bases and J lost 10; bases outside the gene matches: 13. The DNA of the CDR3 is TGTGCCAGCACCCCTCGGGTAGCGGGAGGTAACGAGCAGTTCTTC. Its protein is CASTPRVAGGNEQFF.

The J gene is TRBJ1-1, the V gene TRBV28, with D perhaps matching TRBD1 (5 bases). The CDR3 is 16 amino acids. Germline V lookup: CDR1 MDHEN, CDR2 SYDVKM. Trimming pared 2 bases from V and 4 bases from J, leaving 17 bases between. The CDR3 sequence: CASSLISKGLGTEAFF. Here the CDR3 DNA reads TGTGCCAGCAGTTTAATTTCAAAGGGACTGGGCACTGAAGCTTTCTTT.

This chain connects TRBV3-1 (or the pseudogene TRBV3-2) to TRBJ2-7, with D uncertain. V gave up 1 base and J gave up 6 bases, with 13 bases separating them. CDR1 and CDR2 from the germline V gene are LGHDT and YNNKEL (reference sequence). This CDR3 spans 14 amino acids. The CDR3: CASSQVSVTGEQYF. The DNA of the CDR3 is TGTGCCAGCAGCCAAGTTTCGGTTACGGGCGAGCAGTACTTC.

This clone was seen only a few times. The chain is built from TRBV7-8 and TRBJ2-7; D may be TRBD2 (5 bases). This CDR3 has 14 amino acids. From germline, CDR1 is SGHVS and CDR2 FQNEAQ. Trimming removed 3 bases at V and 2 bases at J, with 11 bases between. This CDR3 reads CASSLRRAAYEQYF. CDR3 DNA: TGTGCCAGCAGCTTGCGGCGGGCAGCCTACGAGCAGTACTTC.